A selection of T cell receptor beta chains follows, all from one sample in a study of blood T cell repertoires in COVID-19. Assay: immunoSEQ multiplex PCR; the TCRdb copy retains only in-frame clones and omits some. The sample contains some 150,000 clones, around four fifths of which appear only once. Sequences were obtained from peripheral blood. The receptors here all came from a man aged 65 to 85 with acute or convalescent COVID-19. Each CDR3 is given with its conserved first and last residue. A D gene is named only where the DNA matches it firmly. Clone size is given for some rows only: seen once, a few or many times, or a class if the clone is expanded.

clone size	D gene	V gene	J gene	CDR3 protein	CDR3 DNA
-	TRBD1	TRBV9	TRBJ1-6	CASSGTGTENSPLHF	TGTGCCAGCAGCGGGACCGGGACAGAAAATTCACCCCTCCACTTT
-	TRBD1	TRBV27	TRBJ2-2	CASSTTGTGELFF	TGTGCCAGCAGTACGACAGGGACCGGGGAGCTGTTTTTT
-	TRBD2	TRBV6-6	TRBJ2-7	CASTSTSGPTYEQYF	TGTGCCAGCACCTCAACTAGCGGGCCGACCTACGAGCAGTACTTC
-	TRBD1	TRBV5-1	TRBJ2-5	CASSGTGSTRYQETQYF	TGCGCCAGCAGCGGGACAGGGTCTACCCGGTACCAAGAGACCCAGTACTTC
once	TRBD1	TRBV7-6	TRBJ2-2	CASSLNGQGLIGGELFF	TGTGCCAGCAGCTTAAATGGACAGGGGCTTATTGGCGGGGAGCTGTTTTTT
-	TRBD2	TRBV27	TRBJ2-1	CASSPSGSQKQFF	TGTGCCAGCAGTCCTAGCGGGAGCCAAAAGCAGTTCTTC
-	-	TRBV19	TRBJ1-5	CASSIGAQPQHF	TGTGCCAGTAGTATAGGGGCTCAGCCCCAGCATTTT
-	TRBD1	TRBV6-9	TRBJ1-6	CASSHYDRGKSSYNSPLHF	TGTGCCAGCAGTCATTATGACAGGGGAAAGAGCTCCTATAATTCACCCCTCCACTTT
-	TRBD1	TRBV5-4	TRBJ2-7	CASQGPSTGDEQYF	TGTGCCAGCCAGGGTCCCAGCACAGGGGACGAGCAGTACTTC
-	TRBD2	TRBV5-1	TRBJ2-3	CASSDRTGRAEDTQYF	TGCGCCAGCAGCGACCGGACCGGGAGGGCGGAAGATACGCAGTATTTT
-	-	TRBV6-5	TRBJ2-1	CASTTRNNEQFF	TGTGCCAGCACAACTAGAAACAATGAGCAGTTCTTC
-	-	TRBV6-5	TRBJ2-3	CASTKRGDTQYF	TGTGCCAGCACCAAGAGGGGGGATACGCAGTATTTT
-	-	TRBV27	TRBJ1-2	CASAPGFSDSYGYTF	TGTGCCAGTGCTCCGGGGTTCTCCGATTCCTATGGCTACACCTTC
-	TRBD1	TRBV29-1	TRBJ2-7	CSVTPTGVGEQYF	TGCAGCGTTACCCCAACAGGGGTAGGCGAGCAGTACTTC
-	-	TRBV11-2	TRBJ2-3	CASSSPGPDTQYF	TGTGCCAGCAGCTCCCCGGGTCCAGATACGCAGTATTTT
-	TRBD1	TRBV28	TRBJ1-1	CASSRSPDRVGAFF	TGTGCCAGCAGCCGATCCCCGGACAGGGTGGGCGCTTTCTTT
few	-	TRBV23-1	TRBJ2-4	CASSQKFPGLVWDIQYF	TGCGCCAGCAGTCAAAAGTTTCCAGGGCTGGTCTGGGACATTCAGTACTTC
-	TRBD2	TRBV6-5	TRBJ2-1	CASRTSGGDEQFF	TGTGCCAGCCGGACTAGCGGGGGGGATGAGCAGTTCTTC
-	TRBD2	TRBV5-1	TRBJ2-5	CASSSGYSGGYQETQYF	TGCGCCAGCAGCTCTGGATATAGCGGGGGGTACCAAGAGACCCAGTACTTC
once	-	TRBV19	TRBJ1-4	CAIGTSTNEKLFF	TGTGCCATAGGGACATCGACTAATGAAAAACTGTTTTTT
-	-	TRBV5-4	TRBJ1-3	CASSLVAGSGNTIYF	TGTGCCAGCAGCTTGGTGGCAGGGTCTGGAAACACCATATATTTT
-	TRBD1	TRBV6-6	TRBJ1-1	CASSHNRDREGRWRGDTEAFF	TGTGCCAGCAGCCATAACCGGGACAGGGAAGGAAGATGGCGGGGAGACACTGAAGCTTTCTTT
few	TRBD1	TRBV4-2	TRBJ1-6	CASSQGQIDSPLHF	TGTGCCAGCAGCCAGGGACAGATAGACTCACCCCTCCACTTT
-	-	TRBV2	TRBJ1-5	CASSLLFRGSNQPQHF	TGTGCCAGCAGTCTTTTGTTTCGGGGGAGCAATCAGCCCCAGCATTTT
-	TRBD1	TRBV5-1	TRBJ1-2	CASGDRGPYGYTF	TGCGCCAGCGGGGACAGGGGGCCCTATGGCTACACCTTC
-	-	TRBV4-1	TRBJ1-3	CASSDPQVAGSGNTIYF	TGCGCCAGCAGCGACCCACAGGTTGCCGGTTCTGGAAACACCATATATTTT
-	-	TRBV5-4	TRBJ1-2	CASSFSPRRSNYGYTF	TGTGCCAGCAGCTTTTCACCGAGGCGCTCTAACTATGGCTACACCTTC
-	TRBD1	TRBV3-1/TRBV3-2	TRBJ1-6	CASSHHPGQGNSPLHF	TGTGCCAGCAGCCACCATCCGGGACAGGGGAATTCACCCCTCCACTTT